These 23 T cell receptor beta chains were sequenced from one sample in a study of blood T cell repertoires in COVID-19. Assay used: immunoSEQ multiplex PCR; TCRdb lists only in-frame clones, some missing. The table shows about 480,000 clones, with 88% occurring only once. The sequenced material came from PBMCs or T cells enriched from blood (not recorded which). The receptors originated from a woman aged 60-75 years who had recovered from COVID-19.

The V gene is TRBV5-6, the J gene TRBJ2-7; D possibly corresponds to TRBD2 (6 bases). Germline V CDR1 and CDR2: SGHDT, YYEEEE. Trimming took 3 bases from V and 1 from J, leaving 20 bases between them. The CDR3 has 17 amino acids. As DNA, the CDR3 is TGTGCCAGCAGCTACCAGGGCGTCGGCGGGAAGTCCTACGAGCAGTACTTC. Its translation is CASSYQGVGGKSYEQYF.

The rearrangement links TRBV7-9 to TRBJ1-2; possible D gene TRBD1, 6 bases. CDR1 and CDR2 (germline): SEHNR, FQNEAQ (reference sequence). This CDR3 has 13 amino acids. The ends were cut back, 4 bases at V and 3 bases at J, with 9 bases in the middle. The CDR3 DNA reads as TGTGCCAGCAGCTCACAGGGTGACTATGGCTACACCTTC. This encodes CASSSQGDYGYTF.

The chain joins TRBV24-1 to TRBJ2-1; the match to TRBD2 covers 9 bases. Germline V gene lookup returns CDR1 KGHDR and CDR2 SFDVKD. V lost 5 bases and J lost 4; bases outside the gene matches: 5. This CDR3 spans 15 amino acids. For the CDR3, the DNA is TGTGCCACCAGTGGCGGACTAGCGCCGTACAATGAGCAGTTCTTC. It translates to CATSGGLAPYNEQFF.

The CDR3 here is CASSLGGTMDTQYF. CDR3 bases: TGTGCCAGCAGCTTGGGGGGAACCATGGATACGCAGTATTTT. This chain links TRBV7-6 with TRBJ2-3; the D gene is possibly TRBD2 (6 bases). This CDR3 is 14 amino acids long. Between the trimmed V and J ends, which lost 3 bases and 6 bases, there was a span of 13 bases. Germline V gives CDR1 SGHVS, CDR2 FNYEAQ.

The chain has TRBV4-1 and TRBJ2-5, with 7 nucleotides matching TRBD2. CDR1 and CDR2 (germline): MGHRA, YSYEKL. This CDR3 is 13 amino acids long. V was clipped by 5 bases and J by 2 bases; unmatched bases: 2. CDR3 protein: CASSLGLQETQYF. CDR3 sequence (DNA): TGCGCCAGCAGCTTGGGACTACAAGAGACCCAGTACTTC.

In this sample, this clone turned up once. The rearrangement uses TRBV19 and TRBJ2-3, with 7 bases lining up with TRBD2. Unmatched junction bases numbered 9, after V lost 3 bases and J lost 6 bases. CDR3 length: 15 amino acids. The germline V gene has CDR1 LNHDA and CDR2 SQIVND (reference sequence). Here the CDR3 reads CASSIRAGSWDTQYF. In nucleotides, the CDR3 is TGTGCCAGTAGTATTCGAGCGGGGTCGTGGGATACGCAGTATTTT.

This chain links TRBV3-1 (or the pseudogene TRBV3-2) with TRBJ2-1; possibly TRBD1 for D (7 bases). Germline V gene lookup returns CDR1 LGHDT and CDR2 YNNKEL (reference sequence). The ends were cut back, 4 bases at V and 8 bases at J, with 9 bases in the middle. The CDR3 has 12 residues. The CDR3 reads CASSRRGDEQFF. CDR3 coding DNA: TGTGCCAGCAGCCGCAGGGGGGATGAGCAGTTCTTC.

V is TRBV19 and J is TRBJ1-5, with TRBD1 matching 9 bases. Germline CDR1 and CDR2: LNHDA and SQIVND (reference sequence). The CDR3 covers 16 residues. The V segment lost 4 bases and the J segment 5 bases; nucleotides outside the gene matches: 9. The CDR3 sequence: CASSTRGTGYDQPQHF. CDR3 DNA: TGTGCCAGTAGTACCAGGGGGACAGGGTACGATCAGCCCCAGCATTTT. The variable domain in full, completed from reference TRBV19 and TRBJ1-5, reads DGGITQSPKYLFRKEGQNVTLSCEQNLNHDAMYWYRQDPGQGLRLIYYSQIVNDFQKGDIAEGYSVSREKKESFPLTVTSAQKNPTAFYLCASSTRGTGYDQPQHFGDGTRLSIL.

CDR3 loop: CASSGTSGLETQYF. CDR3 DNA sequence: TGTGCCAGCAGTGGGACTAGCGGGCTTGAGACCCAGTACTTC. V is TRBV2 and J is TRBJ2-5; 11 bases agree with TRBD2. Germline V CDR1 and CDR2: SNHLY, FYNNEI. The CDR3 sequence is 14 residues long. Trimming took 4 bases from V and 5 from J; bases not matched to a gene: 3.

The genes are TRBV6-6 and TRBJ2-3; D possibly corresponds to TRBD2 (6 bases). V lost 5 bases to trimming and J lost 6 bases, with 24 bases between them. This CDR3 is built from 17 residues. Looked up from germline, CDR1 is MNHNY and CDR2 is SVGAGI (reference sequence). CDR3 coding DNA: TGTGCCAGCAGTAGATCCGGGACTGAGGCTTTGAGCGATACGCAGTATTTT. Translating gives CASSRSGTEALSDTQYF.

The rearrangement uses TRBV11-2 and TRBJ2-1; possibly TRBD2 for D (6 bases). Germline V gene sequence: CDR1 SGHAT, CDR2 FQNNGV. With 8 bases removed from V and 3 bases from J, the gap between germline ends came to 14 bases. The CDR3 sequence is 14 residues long. The CDR3 is CASRGAYVYNEQFF. The CDR3, as DNA: TGTGCCAGCCGCGGGGCTTATGTCTACAATGAGCAGTTCTTC. Using reference TRBV11-2 and TRBJ2-1 for the parts outside the CDR3, the full variable domain is EAGVAQSPRYKIIEKRQSVAFWCNPISGHATLYWYQQILGQGPKLLIQFQNNGVVDDSQLPKDRFSAERLKGVDSTLKIQPAKLEDSAVYLCASRGAYVYNEQFFGPGTRLTVL.

The rearrangement links TRBV10-3 to TRBJ1-4, with 7 bases matching TRBD1. Germline loops: CDR1 ENHRY, CDR2 SYGVKD. J lost 2 bases, V lost 5 bases, and 5 bases had no gene match. This CDR3 has 15 amino acids. The DNA for the CDR3 is TGTGCCATCAGTCGACAGGGTCCCACTAATGAAAAACTGTTTTTT. As protein: CAISRQGPTNEKLFF.

The chain links TRBV5-4 to TRBJ1-2; D might be TRBD1 (6 bases). The CDR3 has 16 residues. CDR1 is SGHNT and CDR2 is YYREEE in the germline V gene (reference sequence). V shed 0 bases and J shed 4 bases, with 16 bases lying between them. The CDR3 is CASSLADGGGGYGYTF. CDR3 in DNA: TGTGCCAGCAGCTTGGCCGATGGTGGGGGCGGCTATGGCTACACCTTC.

The chain uses TRBV5-5 and TRBJ1-2, with D unresolved. CDR3 size: 14 residues. CDR1 and CDR2 (germline): SGHKS, YYEKEE (reference sequence). The V end was cut by 0 bases, the J end by 1 base, with 7 bases between. The CDR3 nucleotides read TGTGCCAGCAGCTTGGCAGGCCGTAACTATGGCTACACCTTC. Residues: CASSLAGRNYGYTF. The complete variable domain, with remaining parts taken from reference TRBV5-5 and TRBJ1-2, reads DAGVTQSPTHLIKTRGQQVTLRCSPISGHKSVSWYQQVLGQGPQFIFQYYEKEERGRGNFPDRFSARQFPNYSSELNVNALLLGDSALYLCASSLAGRNYGYTFGSGTRLTVV.

CDR3 coding DNA: TGCAGCGTTGATGCAGGGGGGAACACCGGGGAGCTGTTTTTT. The encoded protein is CSVDAGGNTGELFF. This chain joins TRBV29-1 and TRBJ2-2; TRBD1 agrees at 7 bases. This CDR3 is built from 14 residues. CDR1 and CDR2 from the germline V gene are SQVTM and ANQGSEA. Trimming removed 3 bases from V and 1 base from J; junction bases left unmatched: 2.

This clone appeared once. One junction end disagrees with the germline gene, perhaps due to a read error. The V call is TRBV2, the J call TRBJ2-7, with TRBD1 as a possible D gene (6 bases). Germline values: CDR1 SNHLY, CDR2 FYNNEI. CDR3 size: 11 residues. As DNA, the CDR3 is TGTGCCAGCGCACAACAGGGTCCCTCTTCCTTC. Its translation is CASAQQGPSSF.

This sequence joins TRBV2 and TRBJ2-3; perhaps TRBD2 as D (6 bases). V was cut by 6 bases and J by 3 bases, with 16 bases left in between. Germline CDR1 and CDR2: SNHLY and FYNNEI. The CDR3 contains 15 residues. Here the CDR3 DNA reads TGTGCCAGCAGCGGGATCTGGGGGGTAACAGATACGCAGTATTTT. This codes for CASSGIWGVTDTQYF.

This clone was counted once. The chain has TRBV24-1 and TRBJ2-5; 9 positions match TRBD1. Germline loops: CDR1 KGHDR, CDR2 SFDVKD. There are 15 residues in the CDR3. V dropped 4 bases and J dropped 4; count of bases not matched to a gene: 6. The CDR3 coding sequence is TGTGCCACCAGTGACCAGACAGGGGGATTAGAGACCCAGTACTTC. This encodes CATSDQTGGLETQYF.

The rearrangement uses TRBV10-2 and TRBJ2-7; the match to TRBD1 covers 7 bases. Germline V gives CDR1 WSHSY, CDR2 SAAADI. With V trimmed by 5 bases and J by 6 bases, 13 bases remained unmatched. The CDR3 totals 15 residues. DNA of the CDR3: TGCGCCAGCAGTTCGGGGTCCGGGACAGCTTCCGAGCAGTACGTC. Translation gives CASSSGSGTASEQYV.

This clone was seen just once. The chain recombines TRBV7-9 with TRBJ1-2; 8 positions agree with TRBD1. The germline gives CDR1 SEHNR, CDR2 FQNEAQ (reference sequence). V shed 1 base, J shed 7 bases, and the junction held 5 bases outside the gene matches. The CDR3 is 14 amino acids. The CDR3, as DNA: TGTGCCAGCAGCTTAGACAGGGGGAAGGGTGGCTACACCTTC. Translating it yields CASSLDRGKGGYTF.

V gene TRBV28 combines with J gene TRBJ1-6; 9 bases line up with TRBD1. Germline CDR1 reads MDHEN; CDR2 reads SYDVKM. With V trimmed by 8 bases and J by 8 bases, 10 bases remained unmatched. This CDR3 region has 15 residues. In nucleotides, the CDR3 is TGTGCCAGCGCCGGGACAGGGAGCCTATATTCACCCCTCCACTTT. This encodes CASAGTGSLYSPLHF.

V and J are TRBV12-5 and TRBJ2-1, with 8 nucleotides matching TRBD2. Germline CDR1 is LGHNT and CDR2 is FRNRAP. The CDR3 loop spans 17 amino acids. V was clipped by 0 bases and J by 1 base; unmatched bases: 5. The CDR3 loop is CASGLVVAGTSYNEQFF. For the CDR3, the DNA is TGTGCTAGTGGTTTGGTGGTAGCGGGGACTTCCTACAATGAGCAGTTCTTC.

The gene calls are TRBV9 and TRBJ2-7, with D possibly matching TRBD2 (5 bases). Germline V gene sequence: CDR1 SGDLS, CDR2 YYNGEE. This CDR3 contains 15 residues. Trimming cost V 4 bases and J 1 base, with 15 bases left between them. CDR3: CASSPTPDFSYEQYF. The CDR3 nucleotides read TGTGCCAGCAGCCCCACACCGGACTTTTCCTACGAGCAGTACTTC.